The present entry profiles one TCR beta chain with its context. Its cognate antigen is unknown. This specimen belongs to a study of OX40 agonist ivuxolimab in advanced cancers. Background on the study: Participants could have had prior anti-PD-1, anti-PD-L1 or anti-CTLA-4 therapy, and approximately 40% had some. Study observations and caveats: At doses 0.1 to 3.0 mg/kg, CD4+ and CD8+ clones expanded.

This table comes from immunoSEQ multiplex PCR, and its TCRdb copy is limited to in-frame clones, with some not included. The sample contains under 85,000 clones, around 89% of which appear only once. Sequences were derived from CD4+ or CD8+ T cells sorted from blood, sampled in a trial of the OX40 agonist ivuxolimab. This clonotype was obtained from an adult with an advanced solid tumor such as melanoma, head and neck, liver or kidney cancer.

CDR3 in DNA: TGTGCCAGCAGTTACTTACGGGGTTCACCCCTCCACTTT. Translated: CASSYLRGSPLHF. The gene calls are TRBV6-5 and TRBJ1-6; the D is unclear. The V and J ends lost 1 base and 9 bases respectively, with 7 bases between them. The germline CDR1 and CDR2 sequences are MNHEY and SVGAGI. The CDR3 runs to 13 residues.